The 2 T cell receptor beta chains below come from one sample, sequenced in a study of T cell responses to AZD1222 COVID-19 vaccine. Here immunoSEQ multiplex PCR was the method, and the copy in TCRdb shows in-frame clones only, minus some. The top ten clones hold about 4.7% of a sample with some 110,000 clones, about 87% of them seen once. The source material was peripheral blood, sampled on day 0 of AZD1222 vaccination. The receptors come from an adult in good health.

The chain has TRBV6-5 and TRBJ2-7, with D possibly being TRBD1 (7 bases). CDR3 length: 15 residues. The V and J ends lost 5 bases and 1 base respectively, with 15 bases between them. Germline values: CDR1 MNHEY, CDR2 SVGAGI. This CDR3 is CASSRRDRASYEQYF. For the CDR3, the DNA is TGTGCCAGCAGTCGGCGGGACAGAGCTTCCTACGAGCAGTACTTC.

The chain employs TRBV4-2 and TRBJ1-1, with TRBD1 matching 8 bases. Per germline, CDR1 LGHNA and CDR2 YNFKEQ. The CDR3 runs to 16 residues. The V and J ends lost 1 base and 1 base, in that order; junction bases with no gene match: 5. The CDR3 DNA sequence: TGTGCCAGCAGCCAAGGGTTAGGACAGGGGAACACTGAAGCTTTCTTT. Protein sequence: CASSQGLGQGNTEAFF.